This is a list of T cell receptor beta chains from one sample in a study of T cell responses to AZD1222 COVID-19 vaccine. Repertoires were generated with immunoSEQ multiplex PCR, while TCRdb's copy carries only in-frame clones and drops some. This sample has approximately 100,000 clones, with about 90% found just once. Specimen: peripheral blood, collected on day 0 of AZD1222 vaccination. The receptors here all came from an adult in good health. The CDR3 runs from the conserved cysteine through the conserved F or W. Fields, in order: clone size, J gene, D gene, V gene, CDR3 DNA, CDR3 protein. A D gene is named only where the DNA matches it firmly. Rows give clone size only sometimes, using once, few, many, or a class for an expanded clone.

clone size: NA
J gene: TRBJ2-6
D gene: TRBD2
V gene: TRBV4-1
CDR3 DNA: TGCGCCAGCAGCCAGTCCGGGACTAGCGGGACTGGGGCCAACGTCCTGACTTTC
CDR3 protein: CASSQSGTSGTGANVLTF

clone size: NA
J gene: TRBJ2-7
D gene: TRBD1
V gene: TRBV11-2
CDR3 DNA: TGTGCCAGCAGCTTAGCCATAACAGGGGCAGGAAACGAGCAGTACTTC
CDR3 protein: CASSLAITGAGNEQYF

clone size: NA
J gene: TRBJ2-3
D gene: TRBD1
V gene: TRBV5-8
CDR3 DNA: TGTGCCAGCGAGGACAGGATTATTACAGATACGCAGTATTTT
CDR3 protein: CASEDRIITDTQYF

clone size: NA
J gene: TRBJ1-1
D gene: NA
V gene: TRBV12-3/TRBV12-4
CDR3 DNA: TGTGCCAGCACTTGGTTAGGCACTGAAGCTTTCTTT
CDR3 protein: CASTWLGTEAFF

clone size: NA
J gene: TRBJ2-5
D gene: TRBD2
V gene: TRBV7-9
CDR3 DNA: TGTGCCAGCAGCTTTCGGGAGGTCCAAGAGACCCAGTACTTC
CDR3 protein: CASSFREVQETQYF

clone size: NA
J gene: TRBJ2-2
D gene: NA
V gene: TRBV10-3
CDR3 DNA: TGTGCCATCAGTGTTAATAGCCCCGGGGAGCTGTTTTTT
CDR3 protein: CAISVNSPGELFF

clone size: NA
J gene: TRBJ2-7
D gene: NA
V gene: TRBV27
CDR3 DNA: TGTGCCAGCAGGCGAGGGAGCCTGTCCTACGAGCAGTACTTC
CDR3 protein: CASRRGSLSYEQYF

clone size: NA
J gene: TRBJ1-2
D gene: NA
V gene: TRBV6-2/TRBV6-3
CDR3 DNA: TGTGCCAGCAGTCCAGTAACACGTTTCTATGGCTACACCTTC
CDR3 protein: CASSPVTRFYGYTF

clone size: NA
J gene: TRBJ1-6
D gene: NA
V gene: TRBV5-1
CDR3 DNA: TGCGCCAGCAGCGGTCGGGATTCACCCCTCCACTTT
CDR3 protein: CASSGRDSPLHF

clone size: NA
J gene: TRBJ1-1
D gene: NA
V gene: TRBV6-5
CDR3 DNA: TGTGCCAGCAGTTACCTCTCGGGGGTTGGGACTGAAGCTTTCTTT
CDR3 protein: CASSYLSGVGTEAFF

clone size: NA
J gene: TRBJ2-7
D gene: TRBD2
V gene: TRBV5-4
CDR3 DNA: TGTGCCAGCAGCGCGGGACTAGCGGTGAATGGCTACGAGCAGTACTTC
CDR3 protein: CASSAGLAVNGYEQYF

clone size: NA
J gene: TRBJ2-5
D gene: TRBD2
V gene: TRBV3-1/TRBV3-2
CDR3 DNA: TGTGCCAGCAGCCAACTCCCAGCGGGAGTAACGGAGACCCAGTACTTC
CDR3 protein: CASSQLPAGVTETQYF

clone size: NA
J gene: TRBJ2-5
D gene: TRBD1
V gene: TRBV4-1
CDR3 DNA: TGCGCCAGCAGCCACAGTGAGAGGACAGGGGGTGGCCAAGAGACCCAGTACTTC
CDR3 protein: CASSHSERTGGGQETQYF

clone size: NA
J gene: TRBJ1-2
D gene: NA
V gene: TRBV5-6
CDR3 DNA: TGTGCCAGCAGCTTGGATAGGGACTATGGCTACACCTTC
CDR3 protein: CASSLDRDYGYTF

clone size: NA
J gene: TRBJ2-7
D gene: NA
V gene: TRBV12-3/TRBV12-4
CDR3 DNA: TGTGCCAGCAAAGCTAGCTTCTACGAGCAGTACTTC
CDR3 protein: CASKASFYEQYF

clone size: NA
J gene: TRBJ2-3
D gene: TRBD2
V gene: TRBV7-9
CDR3 DNA: TGTGCCAGCAGCTCCGCTAGCGGGAGTCTCGCAGATACGCAGTATTTT
CDR3 protein: CASSSASGSLADTQYF

clone size: few
J gene: TRBJ2-1
D gene: NA
V gene: TRBV6-5
CDR3 DNA: TGTGCCAGCACTCCCAATCGGGCGGGGAATGAGCAGTTCTTC
CDR3 protein: CASTPNRAGNEQFF

clone size: NA
J gene: TRBJ1-2
D gene: NA
V gene: TRBV27
CDR3 DNA: TGTGCCAGCAGTGGGGGCGCCGGTGGCTACACCTTC
CDR3 protein: CASSGGAGGYTF

clone size: NA
J gene: TRBJ2-2
D gene: NA
V gene: TRBV11-2
CDR3 DNA: TGTGCCAGCAGCGCCCCCCTCGGGGAGCTGTTTTTT
CDR3 protein: CASSAPLGELFF

clone size: NA
J gene: TRBJ1-1
D gene: TRBD1
V gene: TRBV5-1
CDR3 DNA: TGCGCCAGCAGCATACTGACAGGGGGAAGTTACACTGAAGCTTTCTTT
CDR3 protein: CASSILTGGSYTEAFF

clone size: NA
J gene: TRBJ1-5
D gene: NA
V gene: TRBV5-4
CDR3 DNA: TGTGCCAGCAGCTTGGGGGGGGATCAGCCCCAGCATTTT
CDR3 protein: CASSLGGDQPQHF

clone size: NA
J gene: TRBJ1-5
D gene: TRBD1
V gene: TRBV15
CDR3 DNA: TGTGCCACCAGCAGCGTGACAGGGGTGGTTATTCAGCCCCAGCATTTT
CDR3 protein: CATSSVTGVVIQPQHF

clone size: NA
J gene: TRBJ2-1
D gene: TRBD2
V gene: TRBV9
CDR3 DNA: TGTGCCAGCAGCGCCGGGACTAGCAGATACAATGAGCAGTTCTTC
CDR3 protein: CASSAGTSRYNEQFF

clone size: NA
J gene: TRBJ1-4
D gene: TRBD1
V gene: TRBV11-3
CDR3 DNA: TGTGCCAGCAGCTGGGACAGGTTAAATGAAAAACTGTTTTTT
CDR3 protein: CASSWDRLNEKLFF

clone size: NA
J gene: TRBJ2-7
D gene: NA
V gene: TRBV28
CDR3 DNA: TGTGCCAGCAGTTTCTTTAGCCGGCGCGCCTACGAGCAGTACTTC
CDR3 protein: CASSFFSRRAYEQYF

clone size: NA
J gene: TRBJ2-7
D gene: TRBD2
V gene: TRBV6-5
CDR3 DNA: TGTGCCAGCAGTCCCCAACTCGGACTAGCGGCAGGAAGCTTC
CDR3 protein: CASSPQLGLAAGSF

clone size: NA
J gene: TRBJ1-1
D gene: NA
V gene: TRBV7-2
CDR3 DNA: TGTGCCAGCAGCTTAAGAGGGGGTTTTACGAACACTGAAGCTTTCTTT
CDR3 protein: CASSLRGGFTNTEAFF

clone size: NA
J gene: TRBJ2-3
D gene: TRBD2
V gene: TRBV19
CDR3 DNA: TGTGCCAGTAGTCCGCGGCTAGCGGGGAGCACAGATACGCAGTATTTT
CDR3 protein: CASSPRLAGSTDTQYF

clone size: few
J gene: TRBJ1-5
D gene: NA
V gene: TRBV28
CDR3 DNA: TGTGCCAGCAGTTTTACCCAGGGGCGGCAGCCCCAGCATTTT
CDR3 protein: CASSFTQGRQPQHF

clone size: NA
J gene: TRBJ1-5
D gene: NA
V gene: TRBV21-1
CDR3 DNA: TGTGCCAGCAGCAAAGACGGCTCCTCCGGAAATCAGCCCCAGCATTTT
CDR3 protein: CASSKDGSSGNQPQHF

clone size: NA
J gene: TRBJ2-2
D gene: TRBD1
V gene: TRBV12-3/TRBV12-4
CDR3 DNA: TGTGCCAGCAGGGGACAGACCACCGGGGAGCTGTTTTTT
CDR3 protein: CASRGQTTGELFF

clone size: NA
J gene: TRBJ2-7
D gene: NA
V gene: TRBV6-2/TRBV6-3
CDR3 DNA: TGTGCCAGCAGTTCCCGGGAAGGGCTAGATTACTACGAGCAGTACTTC
CDR3 protein: CASSSREGLDYYEQYF

clone size: NA
J gene: TRBJ2-7
D gene: TRBD1
V gene: TRBV4-1
CDR3 DNA: TGCGCCAGCAGCCAAGGATCGGGACAGGGGGCCTACGAGCAGTACTTC
CDR3 protein: CASSQGSGQGAYEQYF